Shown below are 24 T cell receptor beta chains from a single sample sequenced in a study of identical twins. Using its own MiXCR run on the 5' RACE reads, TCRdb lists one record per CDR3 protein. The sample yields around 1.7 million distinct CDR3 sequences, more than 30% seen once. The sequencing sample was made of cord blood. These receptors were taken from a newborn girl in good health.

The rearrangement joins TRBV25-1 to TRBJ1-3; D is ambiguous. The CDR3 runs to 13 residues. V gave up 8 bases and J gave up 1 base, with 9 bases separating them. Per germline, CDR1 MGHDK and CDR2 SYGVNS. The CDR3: CASHGESGNTIYF. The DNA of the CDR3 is TGTGCCAGCCACGGAGAGTCTGGAAACACCATATATTTT.

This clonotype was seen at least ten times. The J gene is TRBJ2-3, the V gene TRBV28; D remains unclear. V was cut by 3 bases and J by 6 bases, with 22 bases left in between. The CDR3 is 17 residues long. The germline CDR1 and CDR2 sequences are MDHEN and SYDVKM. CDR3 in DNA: TGTGCCAGCAGTTTCAGGCAGTCCCCCGTCGCGTCGGATACGCAGTATTTT. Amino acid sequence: CASSFRQSPVASDTQYF. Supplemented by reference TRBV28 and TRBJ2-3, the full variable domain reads DVKVTQSSRYLVKRTGEKVFLECVQDMDHENMFWYRQDPGLGLRLIYFSYDVKMKEKGDIPEGYSVSREKKERFSLILESASTNQTSMYLCASSFRQSPVASDTQYFGPGTRLTVL.

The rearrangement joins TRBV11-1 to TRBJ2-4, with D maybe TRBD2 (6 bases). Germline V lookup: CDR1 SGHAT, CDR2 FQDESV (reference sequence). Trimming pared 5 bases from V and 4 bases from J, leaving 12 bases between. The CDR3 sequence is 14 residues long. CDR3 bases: TGTGCCAGCAGCCGAGCCAGCGGGAAAAACATTCAGTACTTC. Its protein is CASSRASGKNIQYF.

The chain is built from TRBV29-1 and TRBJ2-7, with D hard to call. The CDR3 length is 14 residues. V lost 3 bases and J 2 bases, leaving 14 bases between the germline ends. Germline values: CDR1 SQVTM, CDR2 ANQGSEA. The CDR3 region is CSVDSGVGPYEQYF. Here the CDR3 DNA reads TGCAGCGTTGATTCGGGCGTCGGCCCCTACGAGCAGTACTTC.

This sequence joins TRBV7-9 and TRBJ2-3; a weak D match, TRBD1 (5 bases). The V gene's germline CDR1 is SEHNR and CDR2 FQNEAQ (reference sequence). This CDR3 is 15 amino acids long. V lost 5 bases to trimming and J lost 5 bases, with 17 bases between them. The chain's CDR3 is CASSQMGSQGDTQYF. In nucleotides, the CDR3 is TGTGCCAGCAGCCAGATGGGCAGCCAGGGAGATACGCAGTATTTT.

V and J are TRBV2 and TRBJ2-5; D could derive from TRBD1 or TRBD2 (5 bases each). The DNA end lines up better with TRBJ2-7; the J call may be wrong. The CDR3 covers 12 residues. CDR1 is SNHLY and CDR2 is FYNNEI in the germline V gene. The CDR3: CASSETRGEQYF. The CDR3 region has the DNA TGTGCCAGCAGTGAAACTAGGGGCGAGCAGTACTTC.

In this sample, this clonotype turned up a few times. CDR3: CASSQSRNYEQYF. CDR3 in DNA: TGTGCCAGCAGCCAATCTAGAAATTACGAGCAGTACTTC. The chain recombines TRBV4-2 with TRBJ2-7; D gene unclear. The CDR3 extends over 13 amino acids. Germline CDR1 is LGHNA and CDR2 is YNFKEQ. Trimming took off 2 bases at V and 4 bases at J, with 9 bases between the two ends.

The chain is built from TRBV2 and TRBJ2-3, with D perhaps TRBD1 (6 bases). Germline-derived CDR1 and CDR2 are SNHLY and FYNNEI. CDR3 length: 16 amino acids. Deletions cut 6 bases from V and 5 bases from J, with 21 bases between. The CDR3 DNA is TGTGCCAGCAGCGAGAATGGGTATACAGGGTTAGATACGCAGTATTTT. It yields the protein CASSENGYTGLDTQYF.

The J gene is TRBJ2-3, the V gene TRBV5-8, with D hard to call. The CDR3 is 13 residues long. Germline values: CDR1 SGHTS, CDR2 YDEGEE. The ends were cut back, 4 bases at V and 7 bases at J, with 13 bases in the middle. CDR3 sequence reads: CASSPAGGHTQYF. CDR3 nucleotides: TGTGCCAGCAGCCCGGCTGGTGGCCATACGCAGTATTTT.

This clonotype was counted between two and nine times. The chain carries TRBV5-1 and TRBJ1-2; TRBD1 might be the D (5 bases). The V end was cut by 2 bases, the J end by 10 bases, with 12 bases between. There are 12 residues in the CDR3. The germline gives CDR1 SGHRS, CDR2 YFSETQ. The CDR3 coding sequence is TGCGCCAGCAGCTTTGGGGGGTACGACTACACCTTC. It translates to CASSFGGYDYTF. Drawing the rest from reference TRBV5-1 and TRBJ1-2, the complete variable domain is KAGVTQTPRYLIKTRGQQVTLSCSPISGHRSVSWYQQTPGQGLQFLFEYFSETQRNKGNFPGRFSGRQFSNSRSEMNVSTLELGDSALYLCASSFGGYDYTFGSGTRLTVV.

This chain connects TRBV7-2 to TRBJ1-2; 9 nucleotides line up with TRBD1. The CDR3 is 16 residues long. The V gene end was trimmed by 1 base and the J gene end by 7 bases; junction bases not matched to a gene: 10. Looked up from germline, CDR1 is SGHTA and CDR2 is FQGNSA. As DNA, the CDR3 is TGTGCCAGCAGCTTAGTAGGTTTGGACAGGGGTTTTGGCTACACCTTC. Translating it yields CASSLVGLDRGFGYTF.

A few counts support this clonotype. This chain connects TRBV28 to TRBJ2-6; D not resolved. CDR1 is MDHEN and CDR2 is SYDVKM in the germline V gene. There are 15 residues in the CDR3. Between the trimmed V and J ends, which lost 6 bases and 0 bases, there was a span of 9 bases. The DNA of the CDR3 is TGTGCCAGCAGCCTCCCCAGCTCTGGGGCCAACGTCCTGACTTTC. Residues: CASSLPSSGANVLTF.

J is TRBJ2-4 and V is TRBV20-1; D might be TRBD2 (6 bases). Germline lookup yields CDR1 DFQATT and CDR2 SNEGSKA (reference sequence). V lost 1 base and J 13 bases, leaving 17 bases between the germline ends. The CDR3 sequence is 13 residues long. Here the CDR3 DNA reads TGCAGTGCTAGAGCCGGGGGTTACAATGAGCAGTACTTC. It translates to CSARAGGYNEQYF.

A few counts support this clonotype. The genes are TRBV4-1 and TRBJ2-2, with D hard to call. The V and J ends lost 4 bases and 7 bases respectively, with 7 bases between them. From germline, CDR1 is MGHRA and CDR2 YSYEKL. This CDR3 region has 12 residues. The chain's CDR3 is CASSPSSGELFF. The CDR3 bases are TGCGCCAGCAGCCCAAGTAGCGGGGAGCTGTTTTTT.

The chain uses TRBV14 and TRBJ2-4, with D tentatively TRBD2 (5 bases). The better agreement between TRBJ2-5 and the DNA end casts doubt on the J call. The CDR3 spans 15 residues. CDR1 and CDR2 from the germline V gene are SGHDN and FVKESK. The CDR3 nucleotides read TGTGCCAGCAGCCAAGAATCGGCTAGCAGGGAGACCCAGTACTTC. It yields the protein CASSQESASRETQYF.

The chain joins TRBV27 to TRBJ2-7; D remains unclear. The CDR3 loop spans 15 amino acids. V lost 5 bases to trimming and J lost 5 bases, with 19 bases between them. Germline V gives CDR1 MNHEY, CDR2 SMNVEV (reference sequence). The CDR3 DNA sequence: TGTGCCAGCAGTGTAAACCTGATCTTGGGCCACGAGCAGTACTTC. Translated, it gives CASSVNLILGHEQYF.

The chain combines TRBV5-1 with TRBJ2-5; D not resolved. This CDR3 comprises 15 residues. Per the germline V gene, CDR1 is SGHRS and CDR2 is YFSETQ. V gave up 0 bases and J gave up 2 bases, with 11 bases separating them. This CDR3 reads CASSLVGGSQETQYF. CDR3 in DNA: TGCGCCAGCAGCTTGGTGGGTGGCTCTCAAGAGACCCAGTACTTC.

In DNA, the CDR3 is TGCAGTGCTAGCGGGACAGACCGCACAGATACGCAGTATTTT. Translation: CSASGTDRTDTQYF. V and J are TRBV20-1 and TRBJ2-3; 7 nucleotides agree with TRBD1. The CDR3 is made up of 14 amino acids. V trimming: 3 bases; J trimming: 1 base; junction bases outside the gene matches: 4. Germline-derived CDR1 and CDR2 are DFQATT and SNEGSKA (reference sequence).

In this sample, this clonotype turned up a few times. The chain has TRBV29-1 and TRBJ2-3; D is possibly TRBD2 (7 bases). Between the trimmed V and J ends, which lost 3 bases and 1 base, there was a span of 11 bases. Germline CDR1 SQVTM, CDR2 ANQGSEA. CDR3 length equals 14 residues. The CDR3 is CSVERGGGTDTQYF. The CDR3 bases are TGCAGCGTTGAGAGGGGGGGCGGCACAGATACGCAGTATTTT.

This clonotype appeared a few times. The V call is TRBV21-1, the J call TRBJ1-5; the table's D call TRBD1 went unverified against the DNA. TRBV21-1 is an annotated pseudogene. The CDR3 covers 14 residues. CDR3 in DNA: TGTGCCAGCAGCAAAGCCGTGTGGGGGCAGCCCCAGCATTTT. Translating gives CASSKAVWGQPQHF.

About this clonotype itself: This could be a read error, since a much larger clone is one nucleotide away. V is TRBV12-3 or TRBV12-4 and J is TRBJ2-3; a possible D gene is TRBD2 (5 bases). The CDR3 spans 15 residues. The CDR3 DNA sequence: TGTGCCGGCAGTTTAGACGGGGTCCGCACAGATACGCAGTATTTT. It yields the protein CAGSLDGVRTDTQYF.

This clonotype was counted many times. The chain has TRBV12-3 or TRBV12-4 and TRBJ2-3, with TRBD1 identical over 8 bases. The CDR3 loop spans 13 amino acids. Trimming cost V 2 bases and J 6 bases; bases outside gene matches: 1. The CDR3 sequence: CASSLYRGDTQYF. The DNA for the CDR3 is TGTGCCAGCAGTTTATACAGGGGGGATACGCAGTATTTT.

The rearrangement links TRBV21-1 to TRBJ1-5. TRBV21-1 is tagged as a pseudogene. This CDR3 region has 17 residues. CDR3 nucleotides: TGTGCCAGCAGCAAAGCGAGAGACAGCGGAGGCAATCAGCCCCAGCATTTT. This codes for CASSKARDSGGNQPQHF.

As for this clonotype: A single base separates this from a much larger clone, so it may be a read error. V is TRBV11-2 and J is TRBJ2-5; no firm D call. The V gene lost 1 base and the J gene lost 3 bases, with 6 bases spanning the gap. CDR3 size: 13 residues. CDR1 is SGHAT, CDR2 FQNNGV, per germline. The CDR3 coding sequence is TGTGCCAGCAGCTTAGGGTACAAAGAGACCCAGTACTTC. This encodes CASSLGYKETQYF.